This T cell receptor (beta chain) emerged from a study of shared clonotypes between healthy human individuals. Study-level results: Generally, estimated richness proved larger in naive subsets than it did in memory subsets. Sampling included only blood; tissue repertoires likely differ.

To note about this clone: Its antigen is undetermined.

Libraries were prepared by immunoSEQ multiplex PCR; TCRdb keeps only in-frame clonotypes and omits some of them. The sample includes roughly 2,000,000 clones, roughly 94% of them seen just once. Trimming removed 4 bases from V and 2 bases from J, with 13 bases in between. The CDR3 consists of 14 residues. The germline CDR1 and CDR2 sequences are SGHNT and YYREEE (reference sequence). Naive CD8 populations comprised CD45RO-negative cells positively selected for CCR7, excluding terminally differentiated effector memory CD45RA+ cells. Recent vaccinations or acute infections were absent in the healthy HIV-negative adult donors.

The sequence derives from a man aged 18 to 35 in good health. The material sequenced was naive CD8+ T cells sorted from blood. The rearrangement links TRBV5-4 to TRBJ2-7, with D possibly being TRBD2 (6 bases). DNA for the CDR3: TGTGCCAGCAGCAAATGGGACTCTACCTACGAGCAGTACTTC. This translates into CASSKWDSTYEQYF.